These 12 T cell receptor beta chains were all obtained from the same sample, sequenced in a study of T cell responses to AZD1222 COVID-19 vaccine. TCRdb's copy holds only in-frame clones and misses some; the assay was immunoSEQ multiplex PCR. The sample includes approximately 68,000 clones, around 87% of them seen just once. Here the sequenced sample was peripheral blood, taken on day 0 of AZD1222 vaccination. These receptors all come from an adult in good health.

The CDR3, as DNA: TGCGCCAGCAGCCAAGCAGTGAGCTTTCCAGATACGCAGTATTTT. Its protein product is CASSQAVSFPDTQYF. The chain has TRBV4-3 and TRBJ2-3; D is unclear. Germline CDR1 is LGHNA and CDR2 is YSLEER. The V gene lost 1 base and the J gene lost 4 bases, with 12 bases spanning the gap. This CDR3 is 15 amino acids long.

The chain combines TRBV6-2 or TRBV6-3 with TRBJ1-5; maybe TRBD1 (6 bases). Germline V lookup: CDR1 MNHEY, CDR2 SVGEGT. The CDR3 is made up of 14 amino acids. V lost 5 bases, J lost 6 bases, and 14 bases lay in between. CDR3 in DNA: TGTGCCAGCAGTCCCAGGGGAAGTGGTCAGCCCCAGCATTTT. Translation gives CASSPRGSGQPQHF.

This chain uses TRBV6-5 with TRBJ2-1; D is possibly TRBD2 (6 bases). The ends were cut back, 6 bases at V and 10 bases at J, with 19 bases in the middle. This CDR3 has 14 amino acids. Germline CDR1 MNHEY, CDR2 SVGAGI. The CDR3 protein is CASRMTRVSREQFF. The CDR3 region has the DNA TGTGCCAGCAGGATGACTAGGGTAAGCCGGGAGCAGTTCTTC.

This chain joins TRBV19 and TRBJ1-1; maybe TRBD1 (5 bases). Germline V lookup: CDR1 LNHDA, CDR2 SQIVND (reference sequence). The CDR3 length is 15 residues. Trimming cost V 6 bases and J 1 base, with 15 bases left between them. The CDR3 nucleotides are TGTGCCAGTAGGGGGCGTCCCGGGGCGAACACTGAAGCTTTCTTT. Its translation: CASRGRPGANTEAFF.

V is TRBV2 and J is TRBJ2-1; TRBD1 agrees at 9 bases. CDR3 length equals 15 residues. V shed 4 bases, J shed 6 bases, and the junction held 7 bases outside the gene matches. Germline CDR1 SNHLY, CDR2 FYNNEI. CDR3 residues: CASSVRRTGVNEQFF. In DNA, the CDR3 is TGTGCCAGCAGTGTCCGGCGGACAGGGGTCAATGAGCAGTTCTTC.

V is TRBV18 and J is TRBJ1-6; tentative D call: TRBD1 (5 bases). The CDR3 length is 14 residues. Germline lookup yields CDR1 KGHSH and CDR2 LQKENI. The V and J ends lost 3 bases and 12 bases respectively, with 15 bases between them. The CDR3 coding sequence is TGTGCCAGCTCACCCGAGCAGGGTCAAATACCCCTCCACTTT. Residues: CASSPEQGQIPLHF.

The rearrangement uses TRBV5-5 and TRBJ1-4; 10 nucleotides line up with TRBD1. Germline loops: CDR1 SGHKS, CDR2 YYEKEE (reference sequence). V was pared by 4 bases and J by 7 bases, with 19 bases of the junction left unmatched. The CDR3 runs to 19 residues. The CDR3 spells CASSNPGQGSQVYSEKLFF. DNA of the CDR3: TGTGCCAGCAGCAACCCGGGACAGGGGTCGCAGGTCTATAGTGAAAAACTGTTTTTT.

The chain couples TRBV11-2 to TRBJ1-2; tentative D call: TRBD1 (6 bases). The CDR3 consists of 15 residues. Deletions cut 5 bases from V and 7 bases from J, with 20 bases between. Per germline, CDR1 SGHAT and CDR2 FQNNGV. CDR3 nucleotide sequence: TGTGCCAGCAGCCAAGGTTTTGGCGCAGGGGTTGGCTACACCTTC. Its protein is CASSQGFGAGVGYTF.

This chain links TRBV11-2 with TRBJ2-2; D could derive from TRBD1 or TRBD2 (6 bases each). This CDR3 contains 14 residues. Per the germline V gene, CDR1 is SGHAT and CDR2 is FQNNGV. V was trimmed by 3 bases and J by 7 bases, leaving 12 bases between them. DNA of the CDR3: TGTGCCAGCAGCTTCGGGGGCGCGGGCGGGGAGCTGTTTTTT. This translates into CASSFGGAGGELFF.

The rearrangement joins TRBV6-5 to TRBJ1-1; 7 nucleotides align to TRBD1. The germline V gene has CDR1 MNHEY and CDR2 SVGAGI. The junction had 10 bases not matched to a gene; V was cut back by 0 bases and J by 6 bases. The CDR3 totals 16 residues. In nucleotides, the CDR3 is TGTGCCAGCAGTTACTCGAGTAGGCACAGGGGTTCTGAAGCTTTCTTT. Translating gives CASSYSSRHRGSEAFF.

The chain recombines TRBV18 with TRBJ1-1, with no clear D. The germline V and J ends were trimmed by 6 bases and 0 bases, with 20 bases remaining between them. The CDR3 has 17 amino acids. Germline V CDR1 and CDR2: KGHSH, LQKENI. The CDR3: CASSPVGGYTMNTEAFF. The CDR3 DNA reads as TGTGCCAGCTCCCCGGTCGGAGGTTACACCATGAACACTGAAGCTTTCTTT.

CDR3 region: CASSLARGAGELFF. The DNA for the CDR3 is TGCGCCAGCAGTCTGGCTCGGGGGGCCGGGGAGCTGTTTTTT. The chain is built from TRBV10-1 and TRBJ2-2; 7 positions agree with TRBD2. The germline gives CDR1 WNHNN, CDR2 SYGVQD (reference sequence). The CDR3 totals 14 residues. V lost 5 bases, J lost 6 bases, and 6 bases stayed unmatched.